What follows are 6 T cell receptor beta chains derived from one specimen sequenced in a study of blood T cell repertoires in COVID-19. Data came from immunoSEQ multiplex PCR; TCRdb stores just in-frame clones and leaves some out. The table lists 55,000 to 90,000 clones, approximately 86% of them singletons. Sequenced sample: peripheral blood. All receptors come from a woman in her sixties with acute or convalescent COVID-19.

DNA for the CDR3: TGTGCCAGCATCTCATTGCGGGGTCCTACTATGAGGACTGAAGCTTTCTTT. Its protein is CASISLRGPTMRTEAFF. The chain joins TRBV2 to TRBJ1-1; D unclear. Trimming pared 7 bases from V and 5 bases from J, leaving 26 bases between. The CDR3 covers 17 residues. Germline CDR1 and CDR2: SNHLY and FYNNEI.

The chain couples TRBV2 to TRBJ2-1; 7 bases are a match to TRBD2. CDR1 SNHLY and CDR2 FYNNEI come from the germline V gene. V gave up 0 bases and J gave up 6 bases; unmatched junction bases: 8. The CDR3 is made up of 16 amino acids. The CDR3 DNA follows: TGTGCCAGCAGTGAAGCGCCCGGGGGGATGGGCAATGAGCAGTTCTTC. Its protein is CASSEAPGGMGNEQFF.

The V gene is TRBV7-6, the J gene TRBJ1-2; D may be TRBD1 (6 bases). Germline V gene data show CDR1 as SGHVS and CDR2 as FNYEAQ. The V end was cut by 4 bases, the J end by 4 bases, with 19 bases between. This CDR3 spans 16 amino acids. CDR3 amino acids: CASSSIPHDRIYGYTF. The CDR3 DNA is TGTGCCAGCAGCTCCATCCCTCACGACAGGATCTATGGCTACACCTTC.

The chain combines TRBV3-1 (or the pseudogene TRBV3-2) with TRBJ2-3; D remains ambiguous. V lost 3 bases to trimming and J lost 0 bases, with 7 bases between them. The CDR3 is 14 residues long. Germline CDR1 is LGHDT and CDR2 is YNNKEL (reference sequence). The CDR3: CASSHAVSTDTQYF. The CDR3 region has the DNA TGTGCCAGCAGCCATGCGGTTAGCACAGATACGCAGTATTTT.

The chain combines TRBV5-1 with TRBJ2-5, with D unresolved. Deletions cut 3 bases from V and 1 base from J, with 4 bases between. The CDR3 length is 12 residues. Germline lookup yields CDR1 SGHRS and CDR2 YFSETQ. CDR3 loop: CASSSGQETQYF. The DNA for the CDR3 is TGCGCCAGCAGCTCGGGCCAAGAGACCCAGTACTTC.

This chain uses TRBV12-3 or TRBV12-4 with TRBJ1-2, with D hard to call. The CDR3 contains 13 residues. Trimming took 7 bases from V and 5 from J, leaving 14 bases between them. The CDR3 here is CASTSPQFYGYTF. CDR3 DNA sequence: TGTGCCAGCACCTCACCGCAGTTTTATGGCTACACCTTC.